These T cell receptor beta chains were read from a single sample in a study of T cell responses to AZD1222 COVID-19 vaccine. Sequencing was performed with immunoSEQ multiplex PCR; in TCRdb, only in-frame clones are kept and a portion is missing. Of roughly 70,000 clones listed, 85% to 90% are singletons. The sample was peripheral blood, taken 28 days after the second AZD1222 dose. The receptors were gathered from an adult who received the AZD1222 COVID-19 vaccine. The CDR3 runs from the conserved cysteine through the conserved F or W. D genes are given only for firm matches. Not every row has a clone size; where given, it reads once, few, many or a size class.

D,V,size,J,DNA,CDR3
NA,TRBV21-1,NA,TRBJ1-1,TGTGCCAGCGGAAGGGACAGGGCTGGGGTAACGATGAACACTGAAGCTTTCTTT,CASGRDRAGVTMNTEAFF
NA,TRBV9,NA,TRBJ2-1,TGTGCCAGCAGCGGGAATGAGCAGTTCTTC,CASSGNEQFF
NA,TRBV7-9,NA,TRBJ1-2,TGTGCCAGCAGCTTAAAAATGCAGGGAACCAATAACTATGGCTACACCTTC,CASSLKMQGTNNYGYTF
NA,TRBV15,NA,TRBJ1-1,TGTGCCACCAGCAGGAGGGACACAAAAGCTTTCTTT,CATSRRDTKAFF
TRBD2,TRBV6-5,NA,TRBJ2-5,TGTGCCAGCCCGACTAGCACTGAGACCCAGTACTTC,CASPTSTETQYF
NA,TRBV19,NA,TRBJ1-2,TGTGCCAGTAGTACCCGACAGTATGGCTACACCTTC,CASSTRQYGYTF
NA,TRBV2,NA,TRBJ2-3,TGTGCCAGCAGTCTTCCCTCTAGCGTAACTAGCACAGATACGCAGTATTTT,CASSLPSSVTSTDTQYF
NA,TRBV19,NA,TRBJ1-2,TGTGCCAGTAGGGAACCGATCTATGGCTACACCTTC,CASREPIYGYTF
TRBD1,TRBV6-2/TRBV6-3,NA,TRBJ2-3,TGTGCCAGCAGTTACCCAGGGGGCGGTACAGATACGCAGTATTTT,CASSYPGGGTDTQYF
TRBD1,TRBV6-5,NA,TRBJ1-2,TGTGCCAGCAGTCGACAGGGACTTGGCTACACCTTC,CASSRQGLGYTF
NA,TRBV2,NA,TRBJ2-5,TGTGCCAGCAGTGAAATGAGGGGACCTCAAGAGACCCAGTACTTC,CASSEMRGPQETQYF
TRBD1,TRBV2,few,TRBJ1-4,TGTGCCAGCAGCGCCAGGGGGCCGATTAATGAAAAACTGTTTTTT,CASSARGPINEKLFF
NA,TRBV6-5,NA,TRBJ2-4,TGTGCCAGCATCCGGGCCGTAAAAAACATTCAGTACTTC,CASIRAVKNIQYF
NA,TRBV28,NA,TRBJ1-1,TGTGCCAGCAGAGAGGGCACTGAAGCTTTCTTT,CASREGTEAFF
NA,TRBV5-4,NA,TRBJ2-3,TGTGCCAGCAGCTTGGACCCTTGGAGGGGAGGCACAGATACGCAGTATTTT,CASSLDPWRGGTDTQYF
NA,TRBV6-5,NA,TRBJ1-2,TGTGCCAGCAGTTACGGGCTGGGAAACTATGGCTACACCTTC,CASSYGLGNYGYTF
TRBD2,TRBV7-3,once,TRBJ2-3,TGTGCCAGCAGCCCTAAGGGGGGACTAGCTGGCACAGATACGCAGTATTTT,CASSPKGGLAGTDTQYF
TRBD1,TRBV27,NA,TRBJ2-7,TGTGCCAGCAGTCGACAGGGGGCTTACGAGCAGTACTTC,CASSRQGAYEQYF
NA,TRBV2,NA,TRBJ2-3,TGTGCCAGCAAACAGGGGGGGGTCACAGATACGCAGTATTTT,CASKQGGVTDTQYF
TRBD2,TRBV24-1,NA,TRBJ2-3,TGTGCCACTTCGCGGGAGCGTGTCACAGATACGCAGTATTTT,CATSRERVTDTQYF
TRBD1,TRBV24-1,NA,TRBJ2-1,TGTGCCACCAGTAGCCCGGGACAGATATACAATGAGCAGTTCTTC,CATSSPGQIYNEQFF
TRBD2,TRBV2,NA,TRBJ2-4,TGTGCCACTACTCGACTAGCGGGAGGGCCCTCCCAAGCCAAAAACATTCAGTACTTC,CATTRLAGGPSQAKNIQYF
NA,TRBV10-1,NA,TRBJ1-2,TGCGCCAGCAGTGAGTATGGAGGGTTCGCAGCGTATGGCTACACCTTC,CASSEYGGFAAYGYTF
NA,TRBV2,NA,TRBJ1-3,TGTGCCAGCAGTGAGTTGGCTATCCCTGGAAACACCATATATTTT,CASSELAIPGNTIYF
NA,TRBV19,once,TRBJ1-6,TGTGCCAGTAGGTCGGGGAATCGCTATAATTCACCCCTCCACTTT,CASRSGNRYNSPLHF
NA,TRBV24-1,NA,TRBJ2-2,TGTGCCACACAGGGACTTACCTTCACCGGGGAGCTGTTTTTT,CATQGLTFTGELFF
NA,TRBV6-1,NA,TRBJ1-5,TGTGCCAGCAGTGAAAAAAGATATAGCAATCAGCCCCAGCATTTT,CASSEKRYSNQPQHF
TRBD2,TRBV24-1,once,TRBJ2-5,TGTGCCACCTCCTCCCTGGGAGTAGCGGGAACTGCAGAGACCCAGTACTTC,CATSSLGVAGTAETQYF
NA,TRBV5-1,NA,TRBJ1-2,TGCGCCAGCAGATCCGACAGCGATCGGTCCTATGGCTACACCTTC,CASRSDSDRSYGYTF
NA,TRBV7-8,NA,TRBJ2-5,TGTGCCAGCAGCTTGGAAAAGGCAGGATCAGAAGAGACCCAGTACTTC,CASSLEKAGSEETQYF
NA,TRBV30,NA,TRBJ1-2,TGTGCCTGGAGGGGAGGGGAACATGGCTACACCTTC,CAWRGGEHGYTF
TRBD2,TRBV2,NA,TRBJ2-5,TGTGCCAGCACCGGACTAGCGGGGGGGCGCGAGACCCAGTACTTC,CASTGLAGGRETQYF
TRBD2,TRBV6-1,NA,TRBJ2-1,TGTGCCAGCAGTGAACGGGGGGCTAGCGGGAGGAATGAGCAGTTCTTC,CASSERGASGRNEQFF
NA,TRBV13,NA,TRBJ2-7,TGTGCCAGCATGGGCAGGGGAGGTCTCGCGCTGTACTTC,CASMGRGGLALYF
TRBD2,TRBV19,NA,TRBJ2-2,TGTGCCAGTAGTGCCCCTAGCGGGAGGTTGGGCGGGGAGCTGTTTTTT,CASSAPSGRLGGELFF
NA,TRBV7-3,once,TRBJ2-1,TGTGCCAGCAGCTTAAACAGCTACAATGAGCAGTTCTTC,CASSLNSYNEQFF
TRBD2,TRBV2,NA,TRBJ2-3,TGTGCCAGCAGTGGGCGGGGGACAGATACGCAGTATTTT,CASSGRGTDTQYF
NA,TRBV6-2/TRBV6-3,NA,TRBJ1-1,TGTGCCAGCAGTTACTCTTCAGGTCCGGGTGGCACTGAAGCTTTCTTT,CASSYSSGPGGTEAFF
NA,TRBV18,NA,TRBJ1-3,TGTGCCAGCTCATGGTCAGGGGACACCATATATTTT,CASSWSGDTIYF
TRBD1,TRBV27,NA,TRBJ1-5,TGTGCCAACCGCCTTATTTTTACAGGGGCCGGCAATCAGCCCCAGCATTTT,CANRLIFTGAGNQPQHF
NA,TRBV4-2,NA,TRBJ2-1,TGTGCCAGCAGCCAAGATCGGGACAACCACAATGAGCAGTTCTTC,CASSQDRDNHNEQFF
NA,TRBV7-2,NA,TRBJ2-1,TGTGCCAGCAGCTTATGGCCGCGGGTCTACAATGAGCAGTTCTTC,CASSLWPRVYNEQFF
TRBD1,TRBV18,NA,TRBJ1-5,TGTGCCAGCTCCCGGGACAGTGATCAGCCCCAGCATTTT,CASSRDSDQPQHF
NA,TRBV12-3/TRBV12-4,NA,TRBJ2-5,TGTGCCAGCACCAGTAGCCAAGAGACCCAGTACTTC,CASTSSQETQYF
NA,TRBV12-3/TRBV12-4,NA,TRBJ1-2,TGTGCCAGCAGTTTGGGGGTAAACTATGGCTACACCTTC,CASSLGVNYGYTF
NA,TRBV28,NA,TRBJ1-3,TGTGCCAGCATAGGAGCGAGCGTCGGAAACACCATATATTTT,CASIGASVGNTIYF
NA,TRBV27,few,TRBJ1-2,TGTGCCAGCAGTCTGCAGGGACACTATGGCTACACCTTC,CASSLQGHYGYTF
NA,TRBV29-1,NA,TRBJ1-4,TGCAGCGTTGGGACCCGGGGTAATGAAAAACTGTTTTTT,CSVGTRGNEKLFF
TRBD1,TRBV19,once,TRBJ1-1,TGTGCCAGTAAAGGGACAGGGGCCTCGAACACTGAAGCTTTCTTT,CASKGTGASNTEAFF
NA,TRBV4-2,NA,TRBJ2-3,TGTGCCAGCAGCCAAGATCGAGGAGATACGCAGTATTTT,CASSQDRGDTQYF
NA,TRBV5-4,NA,TRBJ1-4,TGTGCCAGCAGTCAACAGACAGGAGTTAATGAAAAACTGTTTTTT,CASSQQTGVNEKLFF